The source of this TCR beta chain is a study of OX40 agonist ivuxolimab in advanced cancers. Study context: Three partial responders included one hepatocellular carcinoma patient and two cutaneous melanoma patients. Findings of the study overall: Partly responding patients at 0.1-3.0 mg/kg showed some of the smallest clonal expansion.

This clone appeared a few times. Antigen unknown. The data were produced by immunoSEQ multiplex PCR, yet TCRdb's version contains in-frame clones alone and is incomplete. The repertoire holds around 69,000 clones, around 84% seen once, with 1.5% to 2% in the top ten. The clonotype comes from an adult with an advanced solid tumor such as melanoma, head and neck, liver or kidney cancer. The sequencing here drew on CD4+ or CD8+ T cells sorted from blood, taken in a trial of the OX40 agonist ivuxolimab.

The CDR3 DNA reads as TGTGCCAGCAGCTTATCCCTAGAGGCAGATACGCAGTATTTT. Protein product: CASSLSLEADTQYF. The V call is TRBV7-2, the J call TRBJ2-3; D is undetermined. V lost 2 bases to trimming and J lost 4 bases, with 10 bases between them. The CDR3 consists of 14 residues. Germline V lookup: CDR1 SGHTA, CDR2 FQGNSA.